One and the same sample provided the 24 T cell receptor beta chains below, sequenced in a study of T cells after yellow fever vaccination. A single record per CDR3 protein comes from TCRdb applying MiXCR to the 5' RACE reads. In the table there are 350,000 to 450,000 distinct CDR3 sequences, around 20% of which are singletons. The specimen was PBMCs, collected before the yellow fever booster vaccination. The receptors originated from a young man who received the YFV17D yellow fever vaccine.

The rearrangement joins TRBV27 to TRBJ2-7; 8 bases match TRBD1. The CDR3 sequence is 14 residues long. Germline V CDR1 and CDR2: MNHEY, SMNVEV (reference sequence). Trimming removed 5 bases from V and 5 bases from J; junction bases left unmatched: 8. The CDR3 loop reads CASSLGQGPHEQYF. For the CDR3, the DNA is TGTGCCAGCAGTCTCGGACAGGGTCCCCACGAGCAGTACTTC.

The chain recombines TRBV6-2 or TRBV6-3 with TRBJ1-5; 7 bases are a match to TRBD1. Germline CDR1 reads MNHEY; CDR2 reads SVGEGT. This CDR3 has 14 residues. Trimming cost V 6 bases and J 5 bases; bases outside gene matches: 7. The CDR3 nucleotides are TGTGCCAGCAGCCAGGTCAGGGGGGATCAGCCCCAGCATTTT. Protein sequence: CASSQVRGDQPQHF.

This clonotype has just a few counts. J is TRBJ2-2 and V is TRBV7-2; the match to TRBD2 covers 10 bases. Germline V gene data show CDR1 as SGHTA and CDR2 as FQGNSA. The CDR3 has 18 residues. Trimming took 1 base from V and 5 from J; bases not matched to a gene: 10. The CDR3 bases are TGTGCCAGCAGCTTAGTACAGCGGGGGGGCTTAGGTACCGGGGAGCTGTTTTTT. As protein: CASSLVQRGGLGTGELFF.

The chain carries TRBV20-1 and TRBJ2-3; weak D call: TRBD2 (8 bases). There are 14 residues in the CDR3. Germline values: CDR1 DFQATT, CDR2 SNEGSKA (reference sequence). V was trimmed by 5 bases and J by 6 bases, leaving 18 bases between them. The CDR3: CSAEAGAGGDTQYF. CDR3 DNA sequence: TGCAGTGCTGAAGCGGGGGCAGGGGGGGATACGCAGTATTTT.

This clonotype was picked up a small number of times. The chain employs TRBV27 and TRBJ2-7, with TRBD1 as a possible D gene (5 bases). The CDR3 is 14 amino acids. CDR1 and CDR2 from the germline V gene are MNHEY and SMNVEV (reference sequence). V was pared by 4 bases and J by 5 bases, with 15 bases between. The CDR3 DNA reads TGTGCCAGCAGTTATAAGCACCAAGGGGACGAGCAGTACTTC. It codes for CASSYKHQGDEQYF.

The genes are TRBV7-3 and TRBJ2-2, with 8 nucleotides matching TRBD1. The CDR3 runs to 16 residues. V was pared by 5 bases and J by 1 base, with 6 bases of the junction left unmatched. Germline values: CDR1 SGHTA, CDR2 FQGTGA. For the CDR3, the DNA is TGTGCCAGCAGCACACGACAGGGGCTGAACACCGGGGAGCTGTTTTTT. This translates into CASSTRQGLNTGELFF.

In its sample, this clonotype was seen a few times. V gene TRBV20-1 combines with J gene TRBJ1-6; 7 bases align to TRBD1. V was clipped by 3 bases and J by 0 bases; unmatched bases: 5. This CDR3 region has 16 residues. CDR1 is DFQATT, CDR2 SNEGSKA, per germline (reference sequence). The CDR3 DNA follows: TGCAGTGCTAGCCAGGGGGGAAGCTCCTATAATTCACCCCTCCACTTT. It encodes CSASQGGSSYNSPLHF.

This clonotype was seen more than once but under ten times. The chain uses TRBV2 and TRBJ2-2; D is undetermined. Germline V CDR1 and CDR2: SNHLY, FYNNEI. The CDR3 covers 15 residues. V lost 1 base and J 4 bases, leaving 10 bases between the germline ends. The CDR3 region is CASSEVGYGTGELFF. The DNA of the CDR3 is TGTGCCAGCAGTGAAGTTGGATACGGCACCGGGGAGCTGTTTTTT.

This clonotype showed up many times. The rearrangement uses TRBV6-5 and TRBJ2-7; D perhaps matches TRBD1 (5 bases). The germline V and J ends were trimmed by 6 bases and 9 bases, with 18 bases remaining between them. CDR1 and CDR2 from the germline V gene are MNHEY and SVGAGI. The CDR3 length is 13 residues. The CDR3 here is CASSNRWAIGQYF. The CDR3, as DNA: TGTGCCAGCAGCAACAGGTGGGCCATCGGGCAGTACTTC.

V gene TRBV11-2 combines with J gene TRBJ2-5; TRBD1 aligns across 8 bases. Trimming took 1 base from V and 5 from J; bases not matched to a gene: 3. The CDR3 loop spans 14 amino acids. In germline, CDR1 is SGHAT, CDR2 FQNNGV. In nucleotides, the CDR3 is TGTGCCAGCAGCTTAGGGGACAGGAGGGAGACCCAGTACTTC. It is translated as CASSLGDRRETQYF.

This clonotype was counted only a few times. The chain carries TRBV12-3 or TRBV12-4 and TRBJ1-2; maybe TRBD1 (6 bases). Trimming took off 6 bases at V and 2 bases at J, with 13 bases between the two ends. The CDR3 spans 14 residues. CDR3: CASSHTDRNYGYTF. Here the CDR3 DNA reads TGTGCCAGCAGCCACACCGACAGGAACTATGGCTACACCTTC.

The table lists this clonotype with a few counts. This chain joins TRBV6-4 and TRBJ2-1; D is uncertain. CDR1 is MRHNA and CDR2 is SNTAGT in the germline V gene. V lost 0 bases and J 7 bases, leaving 4 bases between the germline ends. CDR3 size: 12 residues. Written as DNA, the CDR3 is TGTGCCAGCAGTGACTCTGAGAATGAGCAGTTCTTC. As protein: CASSDSENEQFF.

The V call is TRBV5-5, the J call TRBJ1-5, with D tentatively TRBD1 (5 bases). Germline V gene data show CDR1 as SGHKS and CDR2 as YYEKEE (reference sequence). Trimming took off 7 bases at V and 7 bases at J, with 15 bases between the two ends. The CDR3 totals 13 residues. As DNA, the CDR3 is TGTGCCAGCTCCAGGGATTTCCCGCAGCCCCAGCATTTT. Residues: CASSRDFPQPQHF.

The CDR3 coding sequence is TGTGCCAGCGGGGCCAGGGATGAAAAACTGTTTTTT. It encodes CASGARDEKLFF. This rearrangement joins TRBV6-5 to TRBJ1-4, with D maybe TRBD1 (5 bases). The CDR3 consists of 12 residues. Trimming shortened V by 8 bases and J by 6 bases, and 10 bases separated the two germline ends. CDR1 is MNHEY, CDR2 SVGAGI, per germline.

The rearrangement joins TRBV2 to TRBJ2-7, with D possibly being TRBD1 (5 bases). This CDR3 spans 11 amino acids. Deletions cut 8 bases from V and 3 bases from J, with 8 bases between. CDR1 is SNHLY, CDR2 FYNNEI, per germline. CDR3 sequence: CASYDSYEQYV. The CDR3 DNA reads TGTGCCAGCTACGACAGCTACGAGCAGTACGTC.

The chain has TRBV7-9 and TRBJ1-1, with 7 positions matching TRBD1. Germline assignment: CDR1 SEHNR and CDR2 FQNEAQ (reference sequence). The CDR3 sequence is 15 residues long. Unmatched junction bases numbered 6, after V lost 5 bases and J lost 0 bases. The CDR3 spells CASSLGQTMNTEAFF. DNA of the CDR3: TGTGCCAGCAGCCTGGGACAGACCATGAACACTGAAGCTTTCTTT.

This clonotype has more than one count but fewer than ten. CDR3 region: CASSQEGGNTIYF. The CDR3 DNA follows: TGCGCCAGCAGCCAAGAAGGCGGAAACACCATATATTTT. This sequence joins TRBV4-1 and TRBJ1-3, with D hard to call. The ends were cut back, 0 bases at V and 4 bases at J, with 4 bases in the middle. The CDR3 has 13 residues. CDR1 is MGHRA and CDR2 is YSYEKL in the germline V gene.

This chain links TRBV20-1 with TRBJ2-3, with D possibly matching TRBD2 (6 bases). Trimming stripped 7 bases from V and 0 bases from J, with 14 bases between. The CDR3 has 14 residues. From germline, CDR1 is DFQATT and CDR2 SNEGSKA (reference sequence). CDR3 loop: CSVKAGPSTDTQYF. DNA of the CDR3: TGCAGTGTAAAAGCGGGTCCTAGCACAGATACGCAGTATTTT.

There are a few counts of this clonotype. The rearrangement joins TRBV12-3 or TRBV12-4 to TRBJ1-2, with 8 bases aligning to TRBD1. The CDR3 has 12 amino acids. Trimming cost V 4 bases and J 8 bases; bases outside gene matches: 3. Here the CDR3 DNA reads TGTGCCAGCAGTTGGACAGGGAAGGGCTACACCTTC. It is translated as CASSWTGKGYTF.

CDR3: CASRRQFTEAFF. CDR3 nucleotide sequence: TGTGCCAGCCGACGACAGTTCACTGAAGCTTTCTTT. The genes are TRBV5-6 and TRBJ1-1; weak D call: TRBD1 (5 bases). Trimming pared 7 bases from V and 4 bases from J, leaving 11 bases between. Germline lookup yields CDR1 SGHDT and CDR2 YYEEEE. The CDR3 is made up of 12 amino acids.

This clonotype occurred a few times. The CDR3 loop reads CASSLWTAQETQYF. Written as DNA, the CDR3 is TGTGCCAGCAGCCTATGGACAGCCCAAGAGACCCAGTACTTC. J is TRBJ2-5 and V is TRBV11-2; D may be TRBD1 (6 bases). The CDR3 length is 14 residues. Trimming cost V 5 bases and J 1 base, with 11 bases left between them. CDR1 and CDR2 (germline): SGHAT, FQNNGV.

There are a few counts of this clonotype. The chain joins TRBV10-3 to TRBJ2-5; 7 bases fit TRBD2. V gave up 6 bases and J gave up 0 bases; unmatched junction bases: 4. The CDR3 has 14 amino acids. Germline V CDR1 and CDR2: ENHRY, SYGVKD. The CDR3 loop is CAIRRTRNQETQYF. CDR3 nucleotides: TGTGCCATCAGAAGGACTAGAAACCAAGAGACCCAGTACTTC.

This clonotype has just a few counts. The V gene is TRBV4-2, the J gene TRBJ2-5; D might be TRBD1 or TRBD2, each matching 5 bases. The V gene lost 4 bases and the J gene lost 5 bases, with 20 bases spanning the gap. The length of the CDR3 is 16 residues. Germline CDR1 reads LGHNA; CDR2 reads YNFKEQ. The CDR3 DNA reads TGTGCCAGCAGCCCTAAAACGAGGGCCAGGGCCGAGACCCAGTACTTC. This sequence encodes CASSPKTRARAETQYF.

The chain employs TRBV6-2 or TRBV6-3 and TRBJ1-2; 8 nucleotides match TRBD1. Germline loops: CDR1 MNHEY, CDR2 SVGEGT. The CDR3 is made up of 13 amino acids. With V trimmed by 8 bases and J by 8 bases, 10 bases remained unmatched. In DNA, the CDR3 is TGTGCCAGCCTGGACAGGGAGCGCCGCGGCTACACCTTC. This codes for CASLDRERRGYTF.